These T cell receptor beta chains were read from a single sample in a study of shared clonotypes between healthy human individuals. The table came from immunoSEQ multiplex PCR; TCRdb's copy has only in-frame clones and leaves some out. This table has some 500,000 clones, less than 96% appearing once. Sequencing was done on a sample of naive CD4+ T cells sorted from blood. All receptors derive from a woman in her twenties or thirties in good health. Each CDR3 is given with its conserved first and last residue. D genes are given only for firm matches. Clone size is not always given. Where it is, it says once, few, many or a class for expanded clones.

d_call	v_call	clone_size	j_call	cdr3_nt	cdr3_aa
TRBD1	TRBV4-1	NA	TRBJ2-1	TGCGCCAGCAGCCCCGGACAGGGGGGCTACAATGAGCAGTTCTTC	CASSPGQGGYNEQFF
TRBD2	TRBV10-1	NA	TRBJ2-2	TGCGCCAGCAGTACAGCGGGAAAGTGGAGGGCCGGGGAGCTGTTTTTT	CASSTAGKWRAGELFF
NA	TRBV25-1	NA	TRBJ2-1	TGTGCCAGCAGTGAATTAGGGGTACTCTACAATGAGCAGTTCTTC	CASSELGVLYNEQFF
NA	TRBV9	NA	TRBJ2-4	TGTGCCAGCAGCGCATTCTTAGGACCTGACCCCTTGTACTTC	CASSAFLGPDPLYF
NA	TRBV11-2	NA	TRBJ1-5	TGTGCCAGCAGCCAACGTGCGGGGGGGCGAGAGTCCCAGCATTTT	CASSQRAGGRESQHF
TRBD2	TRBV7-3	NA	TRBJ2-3	TGTGCCAGCAGCCAGGCGACTAGCGGCACAGATACGCAGTATTTT	CASSQATSGTDTQYF
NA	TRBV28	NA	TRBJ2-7	TGTGCCAGCACCTTAAGGGGGGGGGTTGCGTACGAGCAGTACTTC	CASTLRGGVAYEQYF
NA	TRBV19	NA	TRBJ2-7	TGTGCCAGTACCCGGGACGGCTCCTACGAGCAGTACTTC	CASTRDGSYEQYF
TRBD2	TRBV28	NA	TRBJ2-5	TGTGCCAGCAGTGCTAGCGGGACTCAAGGGGAGACCCAGTACTTC	CASSASGTQGETQYF
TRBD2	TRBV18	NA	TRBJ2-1	TGTGCCAGCTCACCACCAGCGGGAGGGCCCTTGTCCTACAATGAGCAGTTCTTC	CASSPPAGGPLSYNEQFF
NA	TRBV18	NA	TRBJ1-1	TGTGCCAGCTCCCAGTTGGGAACTGAAGCTTTCTTT	CASSQLGTEAFF
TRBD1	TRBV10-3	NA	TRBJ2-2	TGTGCCATCAAACAGGGGGCCGGGACCGGGGAGCTGTTTTTT	CAIKQGAGTGELFF
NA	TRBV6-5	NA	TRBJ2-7	TGTGCCAGCAGTCCTATGTTGGAGGGCGAGCAGTACTTC	CASSPMLEGEQYF
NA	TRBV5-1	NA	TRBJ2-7	TGCGCCAGCTCCCAAGTTCAGGGGGGCTCCTACGAGCAGTACTTC	CASSQVQGGSYEQYF
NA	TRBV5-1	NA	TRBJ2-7	TGCGCCAGCAGCAGGCTAGAGGACTCCGAGCAGTACTTC	CASSRLEDSEQYF
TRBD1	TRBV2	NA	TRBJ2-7	TGTGCCAGCAGTGAAACCGGGACAGCCCTACGGGAGTACTTC	CASSETGTALREYF
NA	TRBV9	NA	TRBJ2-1	TGTGCCAGCAGCTGGGGAGAAGCTTTTGTCAATGAGCAGTTCTTC	CASSWGEAFVNEQFF
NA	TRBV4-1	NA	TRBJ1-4	TGCGCCAGCAGCCAAGGCCACAGGGAATCGCGGTCCCGACTGTTTTTT	CASSQGHRESRSRLFF
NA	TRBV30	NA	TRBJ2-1	TGTGCCTGGAGTGGCCCCGGCAGCTCCTACAATGAGCAGTTCTTC	CAWSGPGSSYNEQFF
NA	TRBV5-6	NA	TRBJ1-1	TGTGCCAGCAGCGCAAGGCCTACCACTGAAGCTTTCTTT	CASSARPTTEAFF
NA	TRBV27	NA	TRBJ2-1	TGTGCCAGCAGTTTTTGGGGCGCGGGCACCTACAATGAGCAGTTCTTC	CASSFWGAGTYNEQFF
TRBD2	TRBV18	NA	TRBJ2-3	TGTGCCAGCTCACGAGGACTAGCGGAAGATACGCAGTATTTT	CASSRGLAEDTQYF
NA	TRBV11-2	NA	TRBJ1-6	TGTGCCAGCAGCTTAAGGTCGCCGAATTCACCCCTCCACTTT	CASSLRSPNSPLHF
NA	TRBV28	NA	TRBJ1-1	TGTGCCAGCAGCAGGGTTGGGGTTACTGAAGCTTTCTTT	CASSRVGVTEAFF
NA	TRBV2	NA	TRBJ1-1	TGTGCCAGCAGATATAGTCCGGGGACTGAAGCTTTCTTT	CASRYSPGTEAFF
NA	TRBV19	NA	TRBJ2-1	TGTGCCAGTAGTCCAGGACAGCATCACAATGAGCAGTTCTTC	CASSPGQHHNEQFF
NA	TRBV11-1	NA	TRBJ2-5	TGTGCCAGCAGCTCACAGGAGGAAGAGACCCAGTACTTC	CASSSQEEETQYF
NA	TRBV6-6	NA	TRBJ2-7	TGTGCCAGCTCTCAGGACCGCCGGGAATACTACGAGCAGTACTTC	CASSQDRREYYEQYF
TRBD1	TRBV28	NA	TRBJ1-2	TGTGCCAGCAGCCAAGAAGACAGGGTCGTTGGCTACACCTTC	CASSQEDRVVGYTF
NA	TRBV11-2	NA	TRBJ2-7	TGTGCCAGCAGCCCTCCCTTGAGACACATGCAGGGGCTTTACGAGCAGTACTTC	CASSPPLRHMQGLYEQYF
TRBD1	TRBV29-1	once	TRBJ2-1	TGCAGCGTCAGGGGGAGAACCTACAATGAGCAGTTCTTC	CSVRGRTYNEQFF
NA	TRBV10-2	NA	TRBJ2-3	TGCGCCAGCAGTGTTGTAGGGAGCACAGATACGCAGTATTTT	CASSVVGSTDTQYF
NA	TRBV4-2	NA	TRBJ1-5	TGTGCCAGCAGCCCAAATAGCAATCAGCCCCAGCATTTT	CASSPNSNQPQHF
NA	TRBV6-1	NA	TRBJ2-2	TGTGCCAGCAGCGAACCTCTCATCCGGGTTACCGGGGAGCTGTTTTTT	CASSEPLIRVTGELFF
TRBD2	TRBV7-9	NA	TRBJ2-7	TGTGCCAGCAGCGGGGGTTTAGCGGGAGCCATGGGGGAGCAGTACTTC	CASSGGLAGAMGEQYF
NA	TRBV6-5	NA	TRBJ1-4	TGTGCCAGCAGTTATGGGGGGATAACTAATGAAAAACTGTTTTTT	CASSYGGITNEKLFF
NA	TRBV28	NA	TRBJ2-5	TGTGCCAGCAGTTTTGGGGGGACGAGGGGCGAGACCCAGTACTTC	CASSFGGTRGETQYF
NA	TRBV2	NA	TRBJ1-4	TGTGCCAGCAGTAAGCGGGTTGCAACTAATGAAAAACTGTTTTTT	CASSKRVATNEKLFF
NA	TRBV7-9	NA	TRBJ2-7	TGTGCCAGCAGCTTAGCGAAAGGGGGTCCCTACGAGCAGTACTTC	CASSLAKGGPYEQYF
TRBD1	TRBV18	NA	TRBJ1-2	TGTGCCAGCTCACCATCAATCGGACAGGGCTATGGCTACACCTTC	CASSPSIGQGYGYTF
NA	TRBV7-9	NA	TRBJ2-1	TGTGCCAGCAGCTTAGTCCCCGTCCGCCACTACAATGAGCAGTTCTTC	CASSLVPVRHYNEQFF
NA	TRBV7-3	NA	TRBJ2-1	TGTGCCAGCAGCAGGGATCAGGGAAGCTCCTACAATGAGCAGTTCTTC	CASSRDQGSSYNEQFF
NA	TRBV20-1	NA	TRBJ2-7	TGCAGTGCTCCGGACTCATACGAGCAGTACTTC	CSAPDSYEQYF
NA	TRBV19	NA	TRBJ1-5	TGTGCCAGTATGGATTTGAGCAATCAGCCCCAGCATTTT	CASMDLSNQPQHF
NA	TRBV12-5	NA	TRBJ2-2	TGTGCTAGTGGTTTGGCACCATCCCCCGGGGAGCTGTTTTTT	CASGLAPSPGELFF
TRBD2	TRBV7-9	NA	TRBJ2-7	TGTGCCAGCAGCTTAGGCCGGGCTAGCGGGAGGGACCACGAGCAGTACTTC	CASSLGRASGRDHEQYF
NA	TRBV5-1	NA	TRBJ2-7	TGCGCCAGCAGCCAGGGCCCAGACTACGAGCAGTACTTC	CASSQGPDYEQYF
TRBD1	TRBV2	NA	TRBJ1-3	TGTGCCAGCATCACCGGGACAGACTCTGGAAACACCATATATTTT	CASITGTDSGNTIYF
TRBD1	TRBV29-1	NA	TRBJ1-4	TGCAGCGGGGGACAGGCTCCTAATGAAAAACTGTTTTTT	CSGGQAPNEKLFF
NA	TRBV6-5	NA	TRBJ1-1	TGTGCCAGCAGTCGGAATCGTATCGCTGAAGCTTTCTTT	CASSRNRIAEAFF
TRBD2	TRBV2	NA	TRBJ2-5	TGTGCCAGCAGCAAACTAGCGGGAGGGGTCGAGACCCAGTACTTC	CASSKLAGGVETQYF
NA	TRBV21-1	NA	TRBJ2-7	TGTGCCAGCAGCACATTCCCCTGGACAGGGGAGAACTACGAGCAGTACTTC	CASSTFPWTGENYEQYF
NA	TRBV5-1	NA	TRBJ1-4	TGCGCCAGCAGCTCCACAGGGTTCGGTGAAAAACTGTTTTTT	CASSSTGFGEKLFF
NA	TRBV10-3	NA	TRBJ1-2	TGTGCCAGCACCCCCGACAGAAACTATGGCTACACCTTC	CASTPDRNYGYTF
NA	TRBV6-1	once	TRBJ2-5	TGTGCCAGCAGTGAAGGGCAACCCGGAAGAGAGACCCAGTACTTC	CASSEGQPGRETQYF